The present T cell receptor (beta chain) was sequenced within a study of blood T cell repertoires in COVID-19. About the research overall: Donors in the United States, Italy and Spain gave samples during acute or convalescent COVID-19.

Trimming removed 3 bases from V and 4 bases from J, with 28 bases in between. This CDR3 has 19 residues. Germline V gene data show CDR1 as LNHDA and CDR2 as SQIVND (reference sequence). Everyone who took part was about 18 to 90 years old, and they came from about 23 US areas. Membership in each cohort depended on participant-reported clinical history. The method was immunoSEQ multiplex PCR; TCRdb's version includes in-frame clones alone and lacks a portion of them. The data show 200,000 to 250,000 clones, with around 86% seen just once and 3.5% to 4.5% held by the top ten. This clone is a singleton in its sample.

The sequenced material came from PBMCs or T cells enriched from blood (not recorded which). The V gene is TRBV19, the J gene TRBJ2-7, with TRBD2 as a possible D gene (6 bases). The origin of this receptor is a woman aged 40 to 50 with acute COVID-19. The CDR3 is CASSMEGLLMNLSVYEQYF. The CDR3 DNA follows: TGTGCCAGTAGTATGGAGGGCCTCTTAATGAATTTGTCGGTGTACGAGCAGTACTTC.